The rows below give T cell receptor beta chains drawn from one sample of a study of control samples from healthy donors and cancer patients. Sequencing was performed with immunoSEQ multiplex PCR; in TCRdb, only in-frame clones are kept and a portion is missing. The table has about 69,000 clones, about 90% seen once; the top ten hold 15% to 20%. The sequencing sample was made of PBMCs. The receptors here all came from a man in his sixties with lung cancer. CDR3s include the opening cysteine and the closing phenylalanine or tryptophan. The D gene is left open where the match is weak. Size tells how often a clone was seen (once, few, many) or the class of an expanded clone, and some rows leave it out.

>NA|TRBV4-2|NA|TRBJ2-3
TGTGCCAGCAGCCAAGGATCCGGGGGAGTGGGAGATACGCAGTATTTT
CASSQGSGGVGDTQYF
>NA|TRBV6-5|NA|TRBJ2-1
TGTGCCAGCAGTCCTGACAGTAACTACAATGAGCAGTTCTTC
CASSPDSNYNEQFF
>TRBD1|TRBV30|NA|TRBJ1-2
TGTGCCTGGGGCGAACAGGGGACAGGGCTCTATGGCTACACCTTC
CAWGEQGTGLYGYTF
>TRBD2|TRBV5-4|NA|TRBJ2-3
TGTGCCAGCAGCTTGGGGGTTGCGGGGGGCACAGATACGCAGTATTTT
CASSLGVAGGTDTQYF
>NA|TRBV19|NA|TRBJ1-1
TGTGCCAGTAGTATAGCCCGGGACTTGAACACTGAAGCTTTCTTT
CASSIARDLNTEAFF
>NA|TRBV9|NA|TRBJ2-1
TGTGCCAGCAGCGTAGATAGCAATGAGCAGTTCTTC
CASSVDSNEQFF
>NA|TRBV7-2|NA|TRBJ1-2
TGTGCCAGCAGCTCCCCGGGCGGCGACTATGGCTACACCTTC
CASSSPGGDYGYTF
>TRBD1|TRBV7-9|NA|TRBJ1-1
TGTGCCAGCAGCTTAAGGGACAGACAGAACACTGAAGCTTTCTTT
CASSLRDRQNTEAFF
>NA|TRBV21-1|NA|TRBJ1-4
TGTGCCAGCAGCAAAGAGCAAGCAACTAATGAAAAACTGTTTTTT
CASSKEQATNEKLFF
>NA|TRBV27|few|TRBJ2-3
TGTGCCAGCAGTTCTTACATATCTAGCACAGATACGCAGTATTTT
CASSSYISSTDTQYF
>NA|TRBV11-3|NA|TRBJ2-2
TGTGCCAGCAGCTTGGGGAACCGGGACTCCGGGGAGCTGTTTTTT
CASSLGNRDSGELFF
>NA|TRBV15|NA|TRBJ1-2
TGTGCCACCAGCAGAGAGGAGGGAGATGGCTACACCTTC
CATSREEGDGYTF
>NA|TRBV7-8|NA|TRBJ1-5
TGTGCCAGCAGCCGAGGGGTTGATCAGCCCCAGCATTTT
CASSRGVDQPQHF
>NA|TRBV7-2|NA|TRBJ2-5
TGTGCCAGCAGCTTAGCCCTTACAGGGACCCAAGAGACCCAGTACTTC
CASSLALTGTQETQYF
>NA|TRBV27|NA|TRBJ2-6
TGTGCCAGCAGTTTACGCCTCGGCTCTGGGGCCAACGTCCTGACTTTC
CASSLRLGSGANVLTF
>NA|TRBV9|few|TRBJ1-1
TGTGCCAGCAGCGTAGGGGGGGGGCCCCCTGAAGCTTTCTTT
CASSVGGGPPEAFF
>NA|TRBV5-4|NA|TRBJ2-5
TGTGCCAGCAGCTGGGGCCTACACTCCCAAGAGACCCAGTACTTC
CASSWGLHSQETQYF